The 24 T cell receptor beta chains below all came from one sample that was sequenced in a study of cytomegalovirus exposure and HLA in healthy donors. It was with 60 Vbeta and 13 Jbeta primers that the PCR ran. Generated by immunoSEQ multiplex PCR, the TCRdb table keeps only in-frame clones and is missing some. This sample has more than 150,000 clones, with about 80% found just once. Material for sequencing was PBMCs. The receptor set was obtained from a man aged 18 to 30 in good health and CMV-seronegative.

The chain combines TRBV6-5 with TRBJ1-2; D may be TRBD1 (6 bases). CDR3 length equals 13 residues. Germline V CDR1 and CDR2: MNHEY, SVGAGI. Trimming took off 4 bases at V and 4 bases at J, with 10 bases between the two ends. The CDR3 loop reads CASSLQGPYGYTF. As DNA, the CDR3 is TGTGCCAGCAGTTTACAGGGTCCCTATGGCTACACCTTC.

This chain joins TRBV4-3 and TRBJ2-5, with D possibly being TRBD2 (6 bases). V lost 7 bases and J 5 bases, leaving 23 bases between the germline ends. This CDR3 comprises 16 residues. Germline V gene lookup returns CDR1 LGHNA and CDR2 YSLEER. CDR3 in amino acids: CASNVEKFGRGETQYF. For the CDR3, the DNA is TGCGCCAGCAACGTAGAAAAATTCGGACGGGGGGAGACCCAGTACTTC.

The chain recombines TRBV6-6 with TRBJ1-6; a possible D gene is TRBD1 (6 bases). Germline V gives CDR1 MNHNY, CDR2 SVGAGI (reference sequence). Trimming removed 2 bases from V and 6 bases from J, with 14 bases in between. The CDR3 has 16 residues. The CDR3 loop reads CASSYRGQTVNSPLHF. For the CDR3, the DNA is TGTGCCAGCAGTTACCGCGGACAGACGGTTAATTCACCCCTCCACTTT.

The CDR3: CASSVGGNYGYTF. Here the CDR3 DNA reads TGTGCCAGCAGCGTTGGGGGGAACTATGGCTACACCTTC. V and J are TRBV9 and TRBJ1-2, with D tentatively TRBD1 (5 bases). Germline V gene sequence: CDR1 SGDLS, CDR2 YYNGEE. The V and J ends lost 2 bases and 2 bases respectively, with 7 bases between them. This CDR3 contains 13 residues.

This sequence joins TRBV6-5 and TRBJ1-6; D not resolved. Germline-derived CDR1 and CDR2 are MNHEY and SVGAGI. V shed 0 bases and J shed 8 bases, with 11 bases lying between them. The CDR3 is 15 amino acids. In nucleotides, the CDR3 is TGTGCCAGCAGTTACTCGAACAGCATAGATTCACCCCTCCACTTT. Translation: CASSYSNSIDSPLHF.

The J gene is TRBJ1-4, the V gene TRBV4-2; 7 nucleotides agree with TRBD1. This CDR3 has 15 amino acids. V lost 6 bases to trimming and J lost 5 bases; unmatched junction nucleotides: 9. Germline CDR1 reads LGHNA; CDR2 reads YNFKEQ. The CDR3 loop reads CASSRRTGENEKLFF. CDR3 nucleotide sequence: TGTGCCAGCAGTCGGAGGACAGGTGAAAATGAAAAACTGTTTTTT.

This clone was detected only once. The CDR3 sequence: CASSPSTGTGVGYTF. The CDR3 DNA reads as TGTGCCAGCTCACCATCGACCGGGACAGGGGTTGGCTACACCTTC. This chain uses TRBV18 with TRBJ1-2; 10 positions match TRBD1. The CDR3 has 15 residues. The trim removed 2 bases at V and 7 bases at J, leaving 7 bases unmatched. Germline values: CDR1 KGHSH, CDR2 LQKENI.

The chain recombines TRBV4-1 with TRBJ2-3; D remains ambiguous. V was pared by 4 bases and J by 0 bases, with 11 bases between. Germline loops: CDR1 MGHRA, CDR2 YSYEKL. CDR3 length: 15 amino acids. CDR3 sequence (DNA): TGCGCCAGCAGCCCAGTCAGCAGGAGCACAGATACGCAGTATTTT. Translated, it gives CASSPVSRSTDTQYF.

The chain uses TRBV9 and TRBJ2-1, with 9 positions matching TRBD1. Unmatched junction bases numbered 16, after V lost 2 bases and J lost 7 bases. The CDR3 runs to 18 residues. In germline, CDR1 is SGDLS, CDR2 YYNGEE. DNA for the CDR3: TGTGCCAGCAGCGTCCTCCCAGCGACAGGGGGGAAAAAAAATGAGCAGTTCTTC. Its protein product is CASSVLPATGGKKNEQFF.

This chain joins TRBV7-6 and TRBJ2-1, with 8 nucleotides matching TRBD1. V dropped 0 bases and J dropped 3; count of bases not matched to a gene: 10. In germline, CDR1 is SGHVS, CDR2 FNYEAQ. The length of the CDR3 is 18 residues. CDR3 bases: TGTGCCAGCAGCTTAGCGTCCCCACAGGGGGTTGGCTACAATGAGCAGTTCTTC. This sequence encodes CASSLASPQGVGYNEQFF.

For the CDR3, the DNA is TGTGCCAGCTCACCACCGGGGCTAGCGGGTACCGGGGAGCTGTTTTTT. Its protein is CASSPPGLAGTGELFF. The chain carries TRBV18 and TRBJ2-2, with 8 bases that match TRBD2. The CDR3 covers 16 residues. V lost 0 bases, J lost 5 bases, and 5 bases stayed unmatched. In germline, CDR1 is KGHSH, CDR2 LQKENI.

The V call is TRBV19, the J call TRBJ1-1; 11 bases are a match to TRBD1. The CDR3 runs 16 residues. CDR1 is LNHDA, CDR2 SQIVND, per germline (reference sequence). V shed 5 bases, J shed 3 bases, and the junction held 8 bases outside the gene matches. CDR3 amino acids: CASSWTGGSRDTEAFF. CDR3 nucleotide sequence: TGTGCCAGTAGTTGGACAGGGGGCTCAAGGGACACTGAAGCTTTCTTT. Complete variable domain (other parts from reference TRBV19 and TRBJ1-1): DGGITQSPKYLFRKEGQNVTLSCEQNLNHDAMYWYRQDPGQGLRLIYYSQIVNDFQKGDIAEGYSVSREKKESFPLTVTSAQKNPTAFYLCASSWTGGSRDTEAFFGQGTRLTVV.

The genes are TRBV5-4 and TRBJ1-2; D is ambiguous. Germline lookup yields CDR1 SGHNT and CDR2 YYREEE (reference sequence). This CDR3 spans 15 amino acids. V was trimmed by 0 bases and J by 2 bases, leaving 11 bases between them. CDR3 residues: CASSLGSPGNYGYTF. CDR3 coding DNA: TGTGCCAGCAGCTTGGGTTCGCCGGGGAACTATGGCTACACCTTC. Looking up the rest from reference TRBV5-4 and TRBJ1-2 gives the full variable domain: ETGVTQSPTHLIKTRGQQVTLRCSSQSGHNTVSWYQQALGQGPQFIFQYYREEENGRGNFPPRFSGLQFPNYSSELNVNALELDDSALYLCASSLGSPGNYGYTFGSGTRLTVV.

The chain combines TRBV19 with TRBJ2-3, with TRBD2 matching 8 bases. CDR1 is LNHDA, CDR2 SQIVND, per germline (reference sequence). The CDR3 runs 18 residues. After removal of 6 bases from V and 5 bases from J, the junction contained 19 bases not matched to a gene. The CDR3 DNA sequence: TGTGCCAGTAGGCCCAGAGCGGGAGTTTTTAACTTAGGAGATACGCAGTATTTT. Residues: CASRPRAGVFNLGDTQYF.

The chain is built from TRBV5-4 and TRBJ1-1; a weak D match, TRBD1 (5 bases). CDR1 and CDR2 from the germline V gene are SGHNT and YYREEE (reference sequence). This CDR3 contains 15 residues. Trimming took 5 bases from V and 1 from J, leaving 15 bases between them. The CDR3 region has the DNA TGTGCCAGCAGGCGGGACCCTTTTACGAACACTGAAGCTTTCTTT. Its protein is CASRRDPFTNTEAFF.

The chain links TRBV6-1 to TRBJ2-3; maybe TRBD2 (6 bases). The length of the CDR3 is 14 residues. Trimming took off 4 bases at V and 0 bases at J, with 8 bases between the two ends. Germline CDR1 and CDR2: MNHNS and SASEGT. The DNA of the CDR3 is TGTGCCAGCAGTGTCGGGAGTAGCACAGATACGCAGTATTTT. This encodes CASSVGSSTDTQYF.

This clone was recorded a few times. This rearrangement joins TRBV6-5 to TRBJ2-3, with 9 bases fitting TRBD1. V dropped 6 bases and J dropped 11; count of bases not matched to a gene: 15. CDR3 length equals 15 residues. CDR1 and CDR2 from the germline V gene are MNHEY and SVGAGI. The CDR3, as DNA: TGTGCCAGCAGCAAGGGACAGGGTGTTCCTAGAGGGCAGTATTTT. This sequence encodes CASSKGQGVPRGQYF.

CDR3 region: CASSPRQGSGELFF. The CDR3 DNA follows: TGTGCCAGCTCACCCCGACAGGGAAGCGGGGAGCTGTTTTTT. V is TRBV18 and J is TRBJ2-2; 7 bases match TRBD1. This CDR3 is 14 amino acids long. Germline CDR1 and CDR2: KGHSH and LQKENI. With 3 bases clipped from V and 7 bases from J, the junction kept 5 bases outside the gene matches.

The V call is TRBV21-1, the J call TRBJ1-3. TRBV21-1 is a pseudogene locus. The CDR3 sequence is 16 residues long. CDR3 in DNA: TGTGCCAGCAGCTCCAGACTTAGACCCAAACGAAACACCATATATTTT. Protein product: CASSSRLRPKRNTIYF.

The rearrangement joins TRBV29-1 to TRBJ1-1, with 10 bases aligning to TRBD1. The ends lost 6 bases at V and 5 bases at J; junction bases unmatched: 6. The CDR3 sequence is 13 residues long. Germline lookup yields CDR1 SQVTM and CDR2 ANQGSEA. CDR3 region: CSVNLGQGTEAFF. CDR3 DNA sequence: TGCAGCGTCAACTTGGGACAGGGGACTGAAGCTTTCTTT. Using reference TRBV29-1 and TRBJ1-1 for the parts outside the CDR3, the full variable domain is SAVISQKPSRDICQRGTSLTIQCQVDSQVTMMFWYRQQPGQSLTLIATANQGSEATYESGFVIDKFPISRPNLTFSTLTVSNMSPEDSSIYLCSVNLGQGTEAFFGQGTRLTVV.

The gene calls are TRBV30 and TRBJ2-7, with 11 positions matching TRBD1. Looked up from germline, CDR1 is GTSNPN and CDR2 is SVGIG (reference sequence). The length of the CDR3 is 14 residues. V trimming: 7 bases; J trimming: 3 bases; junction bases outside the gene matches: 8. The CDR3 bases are TGTGCCTCCCTTTCCGGGACAGGGGGCTACGAGCAGTACTTC. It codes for CASLSGTGGYEQYF.

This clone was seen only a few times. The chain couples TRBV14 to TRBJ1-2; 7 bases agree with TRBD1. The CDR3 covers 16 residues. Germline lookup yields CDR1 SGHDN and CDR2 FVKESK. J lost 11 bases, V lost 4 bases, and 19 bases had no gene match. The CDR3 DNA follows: TGTGCCAGCAGCCGTGTTGAGGACGCGACAGGGCGAGGGTACACCTTC. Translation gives CASSRVEDATGRGYTF.

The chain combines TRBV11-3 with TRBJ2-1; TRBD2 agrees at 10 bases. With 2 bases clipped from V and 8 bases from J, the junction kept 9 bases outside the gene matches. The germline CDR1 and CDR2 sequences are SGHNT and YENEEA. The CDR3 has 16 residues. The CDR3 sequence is CASSLPGDSGGYEQFF. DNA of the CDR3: TGTGCCAGCAGCTTACCGGGTGATAGCGGGGGGTATGAGCAGTTCTTC.

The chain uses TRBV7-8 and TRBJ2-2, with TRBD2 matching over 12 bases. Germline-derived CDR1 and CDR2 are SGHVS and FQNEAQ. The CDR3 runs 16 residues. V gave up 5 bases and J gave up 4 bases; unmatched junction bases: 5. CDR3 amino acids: CASSRLAGVGTGELFF. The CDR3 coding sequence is TGTGCCAGCAGCAGACTAGCGGGAGTCGGCACCGGGGAGCTGTTTTTT. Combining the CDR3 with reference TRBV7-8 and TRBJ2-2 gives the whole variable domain GAGVSQSPRYKVAKRGQDVALRCDPISGHVSLFWYQQALGQGPEFLTYFQNEAQLDKSGLPSDRFFAERPEGSVSTLKIQRTQQEDSAVYLCASSRLAGVGTGELFFGEGSRLTVL.